This T cell receptor (beta chain) appears in the sequencing data of a study of CXCR3-negative and CXCR3-positive naive CD8 T cells. Study conclusions and caveats: The TRB CDR3s that CXCR3-positive naive cells carried were more hydrophobic than those of CXCR3-negative naive cells.

This CDR3 comprises 11 residues. On this clonotype itself: Its target is not known.

Researchers prepared the TRB cDNA libraries using 5' RACE with UMI labels. TCRdb re-called the 5' RACE reads and gives one entry per CDR3 protein, without DNA. Its clone listing holds about 84,000 distinct CDR3 sequences. This chain joins TRBV12-3 or TRBV12-4 and TRBJ1-1. The sample was naive CXCR3+ CD8+ T cells from blood. The subset was: CD45RO-CCR7+CD27+CD95- naive CD8+ T cells expressing CXCR3 (TNR3+). The origin of this receptor is a human donor in good health. Some clones in this sample may be carry-over from other donors' samples. The CDR3 sequence: CASSRNTEASF.